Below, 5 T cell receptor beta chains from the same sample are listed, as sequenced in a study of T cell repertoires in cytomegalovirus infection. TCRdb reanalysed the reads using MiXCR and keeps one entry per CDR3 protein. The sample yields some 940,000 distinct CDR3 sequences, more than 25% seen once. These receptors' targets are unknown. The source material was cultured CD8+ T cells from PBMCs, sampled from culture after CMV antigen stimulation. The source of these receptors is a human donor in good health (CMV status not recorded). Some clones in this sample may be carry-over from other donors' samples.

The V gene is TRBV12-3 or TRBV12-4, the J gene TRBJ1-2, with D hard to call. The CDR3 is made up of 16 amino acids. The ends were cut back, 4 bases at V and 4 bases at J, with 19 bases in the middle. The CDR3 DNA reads TGTGCCAGCAGTTCCTCGTCCCTCGGATACCGCTATGGCTACACCTTC. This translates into CASSSSSLGYRYGYTF.

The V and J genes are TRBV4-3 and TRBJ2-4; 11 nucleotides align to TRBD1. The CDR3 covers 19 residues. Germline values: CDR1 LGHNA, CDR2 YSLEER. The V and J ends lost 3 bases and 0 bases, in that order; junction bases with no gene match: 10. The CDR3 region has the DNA TGCGCCAGCAGCCAGGCGGGACAGGGGGAGAGGAGAGCCAAAAACATTCAGTACTTC. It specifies CASSQAGQGERRAKNIQYF.

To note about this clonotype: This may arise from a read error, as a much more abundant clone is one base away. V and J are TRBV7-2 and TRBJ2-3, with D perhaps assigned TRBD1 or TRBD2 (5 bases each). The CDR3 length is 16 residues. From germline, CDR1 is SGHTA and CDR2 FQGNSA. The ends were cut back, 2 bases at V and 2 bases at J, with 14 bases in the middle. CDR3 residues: CASSLRLVGTTDTQYF. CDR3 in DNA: TGTGCCAGCAGCTTAAGGCTAGTGGGGACCACAGATACGCAGTATTTT. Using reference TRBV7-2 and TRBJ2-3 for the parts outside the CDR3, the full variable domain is GAGVSQSPSNKVTEKGKDVELRCDPISGHTALYWYRQSLGQGLEFLIYFQGNSAPDKSGLPSDRFSAERTGGSVSTLTIQRTQQEDSAVYLCASSLRLVGTTDTQYFGPGTRLTVL.

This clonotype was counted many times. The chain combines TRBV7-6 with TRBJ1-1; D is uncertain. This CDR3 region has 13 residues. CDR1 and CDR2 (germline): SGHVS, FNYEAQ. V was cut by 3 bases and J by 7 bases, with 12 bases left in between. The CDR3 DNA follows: TGTGCCAGCAGCTTGGGAGGAGAGAATGAAGCTTTCTTT. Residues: CASSLGGENEAFF.

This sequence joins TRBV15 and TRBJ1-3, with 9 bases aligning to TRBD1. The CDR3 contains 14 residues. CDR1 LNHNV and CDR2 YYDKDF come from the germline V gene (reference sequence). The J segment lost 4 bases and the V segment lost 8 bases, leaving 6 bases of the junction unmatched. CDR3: CATVDRGGGNTIYF. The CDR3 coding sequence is TGTGCCACCGTGGACAGGGGTGGAGGAAACACCATATATTTT.